Below, 15 T cell receptor beta chains from the same sample are listed, as sequenced in a study of beta chain features in type 1 diabetes. Overall study findings and caveats: When Type 1 diabetes patients were examined, their TCRB CDR3s proved moderately but significantly shorter in all four CD4+ subsets.

For these TCRs, the target antigens are not known. Sequencing targeted expressed TCRB transcripts, as all isolated RNA had been reverse transcribed. Data came from immunoSEQ multiplex PCR; TCRdb stores just in-frame clones and leaves some out. The repertoire holds approximately 240,000 clones, with 16% as singletons. The sequenced material came from naive CD4+ T cells from blood. The receptors here all came from a man aged 25-40 years with type 1 diabetes.

This clone came up a few times. This chain uses TRBV18 with TRBJ2-1; 7 bases fit TRBD2. Germline V lookup: CDR1 KGHSH, CDR2 LQKENI. The CDR3 has 15 amino acids. J was trimmed by 9 bases and V by 2 bases; bases with no gene match: 10. The DNA for the CDR3 is TGTGCCAGCTCACCATTCAGGGAGGGGACGGGTGAGCAGTTCTTC. Translated: CASSPFREGTGEQFF.

V usage is TRBV9 and J usage is TRBJ2-5, with TRBD2 matching 7 bases. V gave up 2 bases and J gave up 5 bases; unmatched junction bases: 9. The CDR3 spans 15 residues. Germline CDR1 and CDR2: SGDLS and YYNGEE. The chain's CDR3 is CASSVPRGGSETQYF. CDR3 sequence (DNA): TGTGCCAGCAGCGTTCCCCGGGGAGGGAGTGAGACCCAGTACTTC.

This rearrangement joins TRBV28 to TRBJ1-2; D unclear. Germline CDR1 is MDHEN and CDR2 is SYDVKM. V dropped 3 bases and J dropped 3 bases, with 5 bases sitting between them. The CDR3 has 12 residues. The CDR3 reads CASSLLDYGYTF. CDR3 sequence (DNA): TGTGCCAGCAGTTTGCTGGACTATGGCTACACCTTC.

The chain joins TRBV30 to TRBJ1-1, with TRBD1 as a possible D gene (5 bases). The CDR3 runs 14 residues. Trimming pared 2 bases from V and 1 base from J, leaving 11 bases between. Germline CDR1 and CDR2: GTSNPN and SVGIG (reference sequence). CDR3 in DNA: TGTGCCTGGAGTCGTGGGGCATGGAACACTGAAGCTTTCTTT. Its protein product is CAWSRGAWNTEAFF.

This clone has a handful of counts. This chain connects TRBV4-1 to TRBJ2-7; D is uncertain. V shed 0 bases and J shed 5 bases, with 14 bases lying between them. Per germline, CDR1 MGHRA and CDR2 YSYEKL. This CDR3 has 15 residues. This CDR3 is CASSQEYPASNEQYF. The CDR3, as DNA: TGCGCCAGCAGCCAAGAATACCCCGCCTCGAACGAGCAGTACTTC.

This clone turned up a few times. V is TRBV19 and J is TRBJ2-6; D might be TRBD1 (5 bases). The CDR3 length is 14 residues. V gave up 5 bases and J gave up 2 bases, with 7 bases separating them. CDR1 is LNHDA and CDR2 is SQIVND in the germline V gene (reference sequence). The CDR3, as DNA: TGTGCCAGTAGTGAACAGGCTGGGGCCAACGTCCTGACTTTC. Translation gives CASSEQAGANVLTF. The full variable domain, completed using reference TRBV19 and TRBJ2-6, is DGGITQSPKYLFRKEGQNVTLSCEQNLNHDAMYWYRQDPGQGLRLIYYSQIVNDFQKGDIAEGYSVSREKKESFPLTVTSAQKNPTAFYLCASSEQAGANVLTFGAGSRLTVL.

The chain uses TRBV29-1 and TRBJ2-7, with D possibly matching TRBD2 (5 bases). Germline V CDR1 and CDR2: SQVTM, ANQGSEA. Trimming took 4 bases from V and 0 from J, leaving 16 bases between them. The CDR3 spans 15 residues. The CDR3 sequence is CSVGIGGPISYEQYF. The CDR3 DNA is TGCAGCGTTGGAATCGGAGGTCCGATCTCCTACGAGCAGTACTTC.

This clone was seen a few times. The chain is built from TRBV5-1 and TRBJ2-1; D gene ambiguous. CDR1 and CDR2 from the germline V gene are SGHRS and YFSETQ. This CDR3 has 10 residues. V gave up 6 bases and J gave up 8 bases, with 6 bases separating them. CDR3 sequence: CASKGDEQFF. The DNA of the CDR3 is TGCGCCAGCAAAGGCGATGAGCAGTTCTTC. The whole variable domain, filled in from reference TRBV5-1 and TRBJ2-1, reads KAGVTQTPRYLIKTRGQQVTLSCSPISGHRSVSWYQQTPGQGLQFLFEYFSETQRNKGNFPGRFSGRQFSNSRSEMNVSTLELGDSALYLCASKGDEQFFGPGTRLTVL.

This clone was detected only a few times. The chain joins TRBV9 to TRBJ2-5; 7 bases are a match to TRBD1. Germline V gene lookup returns CDR1 SGDLS and CDR2 YYNGEE. This CDR3 region has 14 residues. V shed 0 bases and J 2 bases; nucleotides not matched to a gene: 1. The CDR3: CASSVGQGQETQYF. The CDR3 DNA follows: TGTGCCAGCAGCGTAGGACAGGGACAAGAGACCCAGTACTTC.

This clone was counted between two and nine times. This sequence joins TRBV30 and TRBJ2-1; D unclear. Trimming removed 0 bases at V and 12 bases at J, with 21 bases between. Germline V gives CDR1 GTSNPN, CDR2 SVGIG (reference sequence). The CDR3 sequence is 15 residues long. Written as DNA, the CDR3 is TGTGCCTGGAGTGTACTGGGTGGCATTATGCGAAGGCAGTTCTTC. Protein: CAWSVLGGIMRRQFF.

This clone has only a few counts. Other DNA sequences from this sample encode an identical CDR3 as well. The gene calls are TRBV29-1 and TRBJ1-1; D gene uncertain. Germline assignment: CDR1 SQVTM and CDR2 ANQGSEA. This CDR3 comprises 13 residues. The V gene lost 1 base and the J gene lost 1 base, with 7 bases spanning the gap. CDR3 sequence (DNA): TGCAGCGTTGAAGGTCGGGCGAACACTGAAGCTTTCTTT. Protein: CSVEGRANTEAFF. Together with reference TRBV29-1 and TRBJ1-1, the CDR3 gives the full variable domain: SAVISQKPSRDICQRGTSLTIQCQVDSQVTMMFWYRQQPGQSLTLIATANQGSEATYESGFVIDKFPISRPNLTFSTLTVSNMSPEDSSIYLCSVEGRANTEAFFGQGTRLTVV.

Here the CDR3 DNA reads TGCGCCAGCAGCCAAGATCGCGGGGGAACCAAAAACATTCAGTACTTC. Translated, it gives CASSQDRGGTKNIQYF. The rearrangement uses TRBV4-3 and TRBJ2-4; 7 bases are a match to TRBD2. The CDR3 runs to 16 residues. CDR1 and CDR2 from the germline V gene are LGHNA and YSLEER. Trimming removed 0 bases from V and 2 bases from J; junction bases left unmatched: 4.

This clone was seen more than once but under ten times. The chain has TRBV30 and TRBJ2-5; unclear D gene. Looked up from germline, CDR1 is GTSNPN and CDR2 is SVGIG (reference sequence). The V gene lost 2 bases and the J gene lost 2 bases, with 9 bases spanning the gap. The CDR3 extends over 13 amino acids. Here the CDR3 DNA reads TGTGCCTGGAGTTTGAAAGCACAAGAGACCCAGTACTTC. Translation gives CAWSLKAQETQYF.

This clone was found a few times. The rearrangement uses TRBV30 and TRBJ1-4, with D perhaps TRBD1 (5 bases). From germline, CDR1 is GTSNPN and CDR2 SVGIG (reference sequence). The CDR3 has 14 residues. Deletions cut 3 bases from V and 5 bases from J, with 13 bases between. CDR3 nucleotide sequence: TGTGCCTGGAGGCACGGGACGCAGAATGAAAAACTGTTTTTT. Residues: CAWRHGTQNEKLFF.

This clone was counted only a few times. V gene TRBV28 combines with J gene TRBJ2-4; 9 bases align to TRBD2. This CDR3 contains 17 residues. Trimming removed 7 bases from V and 2 bases from J; junction bases left unmatched: 12. CDR1 is MDHEN, CDR2 SYDVKM, per germline. The CDR3 protein is CASIQSGRMSTKNIQYF. In nucleotides, the CDR3 is TGTGCCAGCATACAAAGCGGGAGGATGTCAACCAAAAACATTCAGTACTTC.